One and the same sample provided the 25 T cell receptor beta chains below, sequenced in a study of blood T cell repertoires in COVID-19. Sequencing was performed with immunoSEQ multiplex PCR; in TCRdb, only in-frame clones are kept and a portion is missing. The sample has 150,000 or so clones; 80% to 85% are singletons. Sequenced sample: PBMCs or T cells enriched from blood (not recorded which). The receptors come from a woman in her sixties or seventies who had recovered from COVID-19.

V usage is TRBV19 and J usage is TRBJ1-2; no clear D gene. The CDR3 sequence is 15 residues long. CDR1 and CDR2 from the germline V gene are LNHDA and SQIVND (reference sequence). V shed 1 base and J shed 7 bases, with 16 bases lying between them. CDR3 sequence reads: CASSIGARSAAGYTF. In DNA, the CDR3 is TGTGCCAGTAGTATAGGAGCTAGGAGTGCTGCTGGCTACACCTTC. Together with reference TRBV19 and TRBJ1-2, the CDR3 gives the full variable domain: DGGITQSPKYLFRKEGQNVTLSCEQNLNHDAMYWYRQDPGQGLRLIYYSQIVNDFQKGDIAEGYSVSREKKESFPLTVTSAQKNPTAFYLCASSIGARSAAGYTFGSGTRLTVV.

The chain couples TRBV18 to TRBJ2-3, with 8 bases fitting TRBD1. Germline assignment: CDR1 KGHSH and CDR2 LQKENI. This CDR3 region has 16 residues. J lost 5 bases, V lost 6 bases, and 13 bases had no gene match. CDR3 nucleotide sequence: TGTGCCAGCTCCTCCGGACAGGGCCTAACCCAAGATACGCAGTATTTT. This encodes CASSSGQGLTQDTQYF.

The chain employs TRBV18 and TRBJ2-7, with 7 bases matching TRBD2. The CDR3 contains 14 residues. V shed 6 bases, J shed 2 bases, and the junction held 7 bases outside the gene matches. CDR1 KGHSH and CDR2 LQKENI come from the germline V gene. The chain's CDR3 is CASSAGRGAYEQYF. The CDR3 DNA follows: TGTGCCAGCTCCGCAGGGAGGGGAGCCTACGAGCAGTACTTC.

The chain employs TRBV4-1 and TRBJ2-3, with 9 bases fitting TRBD2. The CDR3 runs 16 residues. Germline CDR1 reads MGHRA; CDR2 reads YSYEKL. V lost 1 base and J lost 7; bases outside the gene matches: 9. The DNA for the CDR3 is TGCGCCAGCAGCCAAGTGGCGCGGGGGGGCAAGAATACGCAGTATTTT. Amino acid sequence: CASSQVARGGKNTQYF.

CDR3 sequence: CASSLSRGSVTYEQYF. CDR3 coding DNA: TGTGCCAGCAGCTTGAGTCGCGGGAGTGTCACCTACGAGCAGTACTTC. The V and J genes are TRBV5-6 and TRBJ2-7, with 7 bases that match TRBD2. Losses at the gene ends were 1 base for V and 2 bases for J; bases not matched to a gene: 9. Germline CDR1 SGHDT, CDR2 YYEEEE. The length of the CDR3 is 16 residues.

The V gene is TRBV5-1, the J gene TRBJ2-7; 9 bases match TRBD1. The germline V gene encodes CDR1 SGHRS and CDR2 YFSETQ. The length of the CDR3 is 15 residues. Trimming cost V 6 bases and J 3 bases; bases outside gene matches: 10. The CDR3 is CASTTGGTGSYEQYF. The CDR3 coding sequence is TGCGCCAGCACCACTGGGGGGACAGGGAGCTACGAGCAGTACTTC.

This clone was seen only a few times. This chain links TRBV2 with TRBJ1-5, with D unresolved. Per the germline V gene, CDR1 is SNHLY and CDR2 is FYNNEI. CDR3 length: 12 amino acids. Between the trimmed V and J ends, which lost 7 bases and 4 bases, there was a span of 8 bases. This CDR3 reads CASMTTNQPQHF. The CDR3 DNA reads TGTGCCAGCATGACAACGAATCAGCCCCAGCATTTT.

The chain couples TRBV30 to TRBJ1-3; tentatively, D is TRBD1 (5 bases). This CDR3 is built from 17 residues. Germline CDR1 is GTSNPN and CDR2 is SVGIG (reference sequence). The ends were cut back, 2 bases at V and 0 bases at J, with 17 bases in the middle. This chain's CDR3 is CAWSIAGTLSSGNTIYF. CDR3 coding DNA: TGTGCCTGGAGTATCGCCGGGACTCTCAGCTCTGGAAACACCATATATTTT. The full variable domain, its missing parts supplied by reference TRBV30 and TRBJ1-3, is SQTIHQWPATLVQPVGSPLSLECTVEGTSNPNLYWYRQAAGRGLQLLFYSVGIGQISSEVPQNLSASRPQDRQFILSSKKLLLSDSGFYLCAWSIAGTLSSGNTIYFGEGSWLTVV.

The chain uses TRBV19 and TRBJ2-7; the match to TRBD2 covers 9 bases. The CDR3 extends over 14 amino acids. The V segment lost 5 bases and the J segment 4 bases; nucleotides outside the gene matches: 6. The germline V gene has CDR1 LNHDA and CDR2 SQIVND (reference sequence). The CDR3 nucleotides read TGTGCCAGTAGTCAGGCGGGAGGGGAGTACGAGCAGTACTTC. Its protein is CASSQAGGEYEQYF. Looking up the rest from reference TRBV19 and TRBJ2-7 gives the full variable domain: DGGITQSPKYLFRKEGQNVTLSCEQNLNHDAMYWYRQDPGQGLRLIYYSQIVNDFQKGDIAEGYSVSREKKESFPLTVTSAQKNPTAFYLCASSQAGGEYEQYFGPGTRLTVT.

This chain joins TRBV6-4 and TRBJ1-4; perhaps TRBD1 as D (6 bases). The CDR3 totals 13 residues. CDR1 and CDR2 from the germline V gene are MRHNA and SNTAGT. The ends were cut back, 10 bases at V and 3 bases at J, with 12 bases in the middle. The CDR3: CAKATGANEKLFF. The CDR3 DNA is TGTGCCAAAGCGACAGGCGCTAATGAAAAACTGTTTTTT.

This clone was seen a single time. The V and J genes are TRBV19 and TRBJ1-1; a possible D gene is TRBD1 (6 bases). The CDR3 totals 17 residues. The germline V and J ends were trimmed by 3 bases and 6 bases, with 23 bases remaining between them. Germline V gives CDR1 LNHDA, CDR2 SQIVND (reference sequence). The CDR3 loop is CASSIDLRAPGVAEAFF. In DNA, the CDR3 is TGTGCCAGTAGTATCGATTTGAGGGCCCCAGGGGTGGCTGAAGCTTTCTTT.

The table lists this clone with a few counts. The chain couples TRBV7-9 to TRBJ1-4, with D possibly being TRBD1 (6 bases). CDR1 is SEHNR, CDR2 FQNEAQ, per germline (reference sequence). V lost 2 bases to trimming and J lost 5 bases, with 6 bases between them. The CDR3 is made up of 13 amino acids. This CDR3 reads CASSLRGNEKLFF. The CDR3 nucleotides are TGTGCCAGCAGCTTAAGGGGGAATGAAAAACTGTTTTTT.

This clone has only one observation. The chain combines TRBV7-3 with TRBJ1-2, with D uncertain. The CDR3 has 13 residues. CDR1 is SGHTA, CDR2 FQGTGA, per germline. V was shortened by 2 bases and J by 4 bases, with 8 bases between the two germline ends. The CDR3: CASSLGLSYGYTF. CDR3 nucleotide sequence: TGTGCCAGCAGCTTAGGACTCTCCTATGGCTACACCTTC.

J is TRBJ2-5 and V is TRBV11-2; D not certain. CDR1 SGHAT and CDR2 FQNNGV come from the germline V gene. This CDR3 region has 13 residues. V shed 5 bases and J shed 2 bases, with 9 bases lying between them. DNA for the CDR3: TGTGCCAGCAGCCTGACTCGTCAAGAGACCCAGTACTTC. Residues: CASSLTRQETQYF.

The chain recombines TRBV18 with TRBJ1-3; D remains unclear. V lost 2 bases to trimming and J lost 4 bases, with 18 bases between them. The CDR3 length is 17 residues. The germline CDR1 and CDR2 sequences are KGHSH and LQKENI. The CDR3 here is CASSPGRVAPGGNTIYF. CDR3 nucleotides: TGTGCCAGCTCACCAGGGCGGGTAGCGCCTGGAGGAAACACCATATATTTT.

The genes are TRBV7-8 and TRBJ2-5, with TRBD2 as a possible D gene (6 bases). Per germline, CDR1 SGHVS and CDR2 FQNEAQ. The CDR3 has 15 amino acids. Trimming removed 3 bases at V and 5 bases at J, with 16 bases between. The CDR3 spells CASSFSTAGGETQYF. The CDR3 region has the DNA TGTGCCAGCAGCTTCAGCACCGCCGGAGGGGAGACCCAGTACTTC.

This clone was observed a handful of times. V usage is TRBV7-8 and J usage is TRBJ2-7, with 8 bases matching TRBD1. CDR1 is SGHVS, CDR2 FQNEAQ, per germline. J lost 0 bases, V lost 1 base, and 5 bases had no gene match. The CDR3 length is 16 residues. The CDR3 is CASSLGGTGTSYEQYF. The DNA of the CDR3 is TGTGCCAGCAGCTTAGGGGGGACAGGAACCTCCTACGAGCAGTACTTC.

V and J are TRBV11-3 and TRBJ2-1; 12 bases match TRBD2. The V segment lost 6 bases and the J segment 8 bases; nucleotides outside the gene matches: 5. Germline CDR1 SGHNT, CDR2 YENEEA. CDR3 length equals 14 residues. The CDR3 DNA sequence: TGTGCCAGCAGTCTCGGACTAGCGGGATATGAGCAGTTCTTC. Protein sequence: CASSLGLAGYEQFF.

V is TRBV5-1 and J is TRBJ1-1; TRBD1 might be the D (5 bases). The CDR3 sequence is 13 residues long. Per germline, CDR1 SGHRS and CDR2 YFSETQ. Trimming took 7 bases from V and 4 from J, leaving 14 bases between them. The CDR3 reads CASSGGTGTEAFF. Written as DNA, the CDR3 is TGCGCCAGCTCTGGGGGGACTGGCACTGAAGCTTTCTTT. Full variable domain (rest looked up from reference TRBV5-1 and TRBJ1-1): KAGVTQTPRYLIKTRGQQVTLSCSPISGHRSVSWYQQTPGQGLQFLFEYFSETQRNKGNFPGRFSGRQFSNSRSEMNVSTLELGDSALYLCASSGGTGTEAFFGQGTRLTVV.

The chain recombines TRBV6-5 with TRBJ2-7; no firm D call. The germline V gene has CDR1 MNHEY and CDR2 SVGAGI. Trimming removed 7 bases from V and 1 base from J, with 11 bases in between. CDR3 length: 13 residues. The CDR3: CASTSPTSYEQYF. The CDR3 coding sequence is TGTGCCAGCACAAGCCCCACTTCCTACGAGCAGTACTTC.

The chain links TRBV5-1 to TRBJ2-5; 9 bases align to TRBD2. CDR1 is SGHRS and CDR2 is YFSETQ in the germline V gene. Trimming cost V 5 bases and J 1 base; bases outside gene matches: 3. The CDR3 has 14 amino acids. The CDR3 DNA follows: TGCGCCAGCAGTAGCGGGGGATTCCAAGAGACCCAGTACTTC. Encoded protein: CASSSGGFQETQYF. The entire variable domain, with the rest obtained from reference TRBV5-1 and TRBJ2-5, is as follows: KAGVTQTPRYLIKTRGQQVTLSCSPISGHRSVSWYQQTPGQGLQFLFEYFSETQRNKGNFPGRFSGRQFSNSRSEMNVSTLELGDSALYLCASSSGGFQETQYFGPGTRLLVL.

The chain combines TRBV7-3 with TRBJ1-1; D unresolved. Germline V gene lookup returns CDR1 SGHTA and CDR2 FQGTGA. The CDR3 spans 16 residues. With 5 bases removed from V and 5 bases from J, the gap between germline ends came to 21 bases. CDR3 sequence reads: CASSESGGPSGTEAFF. CDR3 DNA: TGTGCCAGCAGCGAATCAGGAGGCCCCTCGGGGACTGAAGCTTTCTTT.

This chain's CDR3 is CASSRGGTQGRRTEAFF. The CDR3 DNA reads as TGTGCCAGCAGCCGGGGGGGAACACAGGGGCGGAGAACTGAAGCTTTCTTT. The chain joins TRBV27 to TRBJ1-1, with TRBD1 matching over 7 bases. V lost 6 bases to trimming and J lost 5 bases; unmatched junction nucleotides: 18. Germline-derived CDR1 and CDR2 are MNHEY and SMNVEV (reference sequence). This CDR3 comprises 17 residues.

This clone was seen a single time. This chain links TRBV7-6 with TRBJ2-3, with 14 bases matching TRBD2. CDR3 size: 20 residues. Germline lookup yields CDR1 SGHVS and CDR2 FNYEAQ. Losses at the gene ends were 1 base for V and 6 bases for J; bases not matched to a gene: 15. The CDR3 reads CASSLDPGLAGVGLSDTQYF. Here the CDR3 DNA reads TGTGCCAGCAGCTTAGACCCGGGACTAGCGGGAGTGGGGCTGAGTGATACGCAGTATTTT.

The gene calls are TRBV6-5 and TRBJ1-6; D unclear. This CDR3 spans 15 amino acids. V lost 8 bases to trimming and J lost 7 bases, with 18 bases between them. Per the germline V gene, CDR1 is MNHEY and CDR2 is SVGAGI. Written as DNA, the CDR3 is TGTGCCAGCGCCTTGGTAGATGTGTCAAATTCACCCCTCCACTTT. This translates into CASALVDVSNSPLHF.